This passage covers 26 T cell receptor beta chains from one sample sequenced in a study of monozygotic twins with inflammatory bowel disease. TCRdb re-called the 5' RACE reads; one entry per CDR3 protein, DNA not given. In total, the table holds about 110,000 distinct CDR3 sequences. The sequenced sample was blood. The source is a human donor with ulcerative colitis or Crohn's disease, or a healthy co-twin of an affected twin (not recorded which).

The V gene is TRBV12-3 or TRBV12-4, the J gene TRBJ2-7. This CDR3 comprises 11 residues. CDR3 loop: CASSLSHEQYF.

The chain is built from TRBV15 and TRBJ2-1. The CDR3 has 11 residues. Germline loops: CDR1 LNHNV, CDR2 YYDKDF (reference sequence). The CDR3 sequence is CATSDLGEQFF.

V usage is TRBV30 and J usage is TRBJ2-2. The V gene's germline CDR1 is GTSNPN and CDR2 SVGIG (reference sequence). This CDR3 is built from 13 residues. The CDR3: CAWEGSNTGELFF.

The V gene is TRBV20-1, the J gene TRBJ1-1; TCRdb outputs TRBD1, but without DNA this stays unchecked. The germline V gene has CDR1 DFQATT and CDR2 SNEGSKA (reference sequence). The CDR3 has 14 residues. The CDR3 region is CSAREDSLNTEAFF.

This chain uses TRBV10-3 with TRBJ2-6. This CDR3 comprises 14 residues. Per the germline V gene, CDR1 is ENHRY and CDR2 is SYGVKD. The CDR3 loop reads CAIRGTSGANVLTF.

The chain has TRBV10-3 and TRBJ2-1; no DNA is available, so the TRBD2 call from TCRdb remains unchecked. The V gene's germline CDR1 is ENHRY and CDR2 SYGVKD. The CDR3 runs 11 residues. CDR3 loop: CAISVGGEQFF.

V and J are TRBV3-1 and TRBJ2-7. This CDR3 comprises 14 residues. Germline loops: CDR1 LGHDT, CDR2 YNNKEL (reference sequence). CDR3 sequence reads: CASSQVPSSYEQYF.

This chain links TRBV11-2 with TRBJ1-1. This CDR3 contains 14 residues. Per germline, CDR1 SGHAT and CDR2 FQNNGV. This chain's CDR3 is CASSLKIDGYEAFF.

The rearrangement joins TRBV28 to TRBJ1-6; TCRdb's D call of TRBD1 is untestable without DNA. Germline V lookup: CDR1 MDHEN, CDR2 SYDVKM. CDR3 length equals 15 residues. CDR3 amino acids: CASSLRDRGDSPLHF.

The V and J genes are TRBV5-1 and TRBJ1-2; without DNA, the TCRdb call of TRBD1 cannot be checked. Germline V gene lookup returns CDR1 SGHRS and CDR2 YFSETQ. The CDR3 sequence is 14 residues long. The chain's CDR3 is CASSLGTDIYGYTF. The full variable domain, rest sourced from reference TRBV5-1 and TRBJ1-2, is KAGVTQTPRYLIKTRGQQVTLSCSPISGHRSVSWYQQTPGQGLQFLFEYFSETQRNKGNFPGRFSGRQFSNSRSEMNVSTLELGDSALYLCASSLGTDIYGYTFGSGTRLTVV.

V and J are TRBV29-1 and TRBJ1-4. CDR3 length equals 13 residues. Germline V CDR1 and CDR2: SQVTM, ANQGSEA. The CDR3 loop is CSVEDRANEKLFF. Together with reference TRBV29-1 and TRBJ1-4, the CDR3 gives the full variable domain: SAVISQKPSRDICQRGTSLTIQCQVDSQVTMMFWYRQQPGQSLTLIATANQGSEATYESGFVIDKFPISRPNLTFSTLTVSNMSPEDSSIYLCSVEDRANEKLFFGSGTQLSVL.

The chain recombines TRBV7-2 with TRBJ1-1; there is no DNA to check the TCRdb D call of TRBD1. This CDR3 has 15 residues. Germline V gene data show CDR1 as SGHTA and CDR2 as FQGNSA. CDR3 sequence reads: CASSKPGQTNTEAFF.

This chain joins TRBV20-1 and TRBJ2-1. Germline V gene lookup returns CDR1 DFQATT and CDR2 SNEGSKA (reference sequence). The CDR3 has 13 residues. The CDR3 sequence is CSASVVLYNEQFF.

The rearrangement uses TRBV28 and TRBJ2-7. Germline values: CDR1 MDHEN, CDR2 SYDVKM. The CDR3 consists of 14 residues. The CDR3 region is CATTGVDLSYEQYF.

This chain uses TRBV18 with TRBJ2-7; TCRdb's D call of TRBD2 is untestable without DNA. Germline CDR1 is KGHSH and CDR2 is LQKENI. This CDR3 spans 16 amino acids. This chain's CDR3 is CASSFSLAGAYYEQYF.

The CDR3 protein is CASSYKGYGYTF. This chain links TRBV6-6 with TRBJ1-2; TCRdb lists TRBD1, though no DNA is available to test this call. Germline V gene sequence: CDR1 MNHNY, CDR2 SVGAGI (reference sequence). The CDR3 consists of 12 residues.

The chain recombines TRBV15 with TRBJ2-3; TCRdb reports TRBD1, a call that lacks DNA to check it against. This CDR3 is 17 amino acids long. Germline V gene sequence: CDR1 LNHNV, CDR2 YYDKDF (reference sequence). CDR3 residues: CATRDRDLAGASDTQYF. Combining the CDR3 with reference TRBV15 and TRBJ2-3 gives the whole variable domain DAMVIQNPRYQVTQFGKPVTLSCSQTLNHNVMYWYQQKSSQAPKLLFHYYDKDFNNEADTPDNFQSRRPNTSFCFLDIRSPGLGDTAMYLCATRDRDLAGASDTQYFGPGTRLTVL.

This rearrangement joins TRBV7-2 to TRBJ1-4. The CDR3 spans 16 residues. Germline values: CDR1 SGHTA, CDR2 FQGNSA. The CDR3 sequence: CASSTLRGALNEKLFF.

The V call is TRBV4-3, the J call TRBJ1-4; lacking DNA, the TRBD1 call made by TCRdb goes unchecked. The germline gives CDR1 LGHNA, CDR2 YSLEER. The CDR3 loop spans 18 amino acids. CDR3: CASSQELGGTGRDEKLFF.

J is TRBJ2-5 and V is TRBV7-2; TCRdb lists TRBD1, though no DNA is available to test this call. The CDR3 sequence is 14 residues long. Germline lookup yields CDR1 SGHTA and CDR2 FQGNSA. CDR3 sequence reads: CASSLAGRGETQYF.

V is TRBV6-2 or TRBV6-3 and J is TRBJ2-7. The germline V gene has CDR1 MNHEY and CDR2 SVGEGT. This CDR3 has 15 amino acids. The CDR3 protein is CASSFRLVNDYEQYF.

The chain uses TRBV6-2 or TRBV6-3 and TRBJ2-1; TCRdb reports TRBD2, a call that lacks DNA to check it against. The CDR3 contains 14 residues. In germline, CDR1 is MNHEY, CDR2 SVGEGT. The CDR3 spells CASLMTSGHNEQFF.

This sequence joins TRBV7-9 and TRBJ1-1. The CDR3 length is 13 residues. Looked up from germline, CDR1 is SEHNR and CDR2 is FQNEAQ (reference sequence). The CDR3 sequence is CASSLKKIAEAFF.

V and J are TRBV2 and TRBJ1-1; there is no DNA to check the TCRdb D call of TRBD1. This CDR3 region has 13 residues. Germline V gene data show CDR1 as SNHLY and CDR2 as FYNNEI. CDR3 protein: CASSPGTGTEAFF. The full variable domain, completed using reference TRBV2 and TRBJ1-1, is EPEVTQTPSHQVTQMGQEVILRCVPISNHLYFYWYRQILGQKVEFLVSFYNNEISEKSEIFDDQFSVERPDGSNFTLKIRSTKLEDSAMYFCASSPGTGTEAFFGQGTRLTVV.

The rearrangement uses TRBV20-1 and TRBJ1-6; TCRdb's D gene call, TRBD1, goes unchecked for lack of DNA. Germline values: CDR1 DFQATT, CDR2 SNEGSKA (reference sequence). CDR3 length equals 16 residues. CDR3 loop: CSAKRTVSSYNSPLHF.

This chain connects TRBV5-1 to TRBJ2-7; TCRdb reports TRBD1, a call that lacks DNA to check it against. The CDR3 is made up of 15 amino acids. The germline CDR1 and CDR2 sequences are SGHRS and YFSETQ. This chain's CDR3 is CASSLGTASSYEQYF.